This TCR beta chain was profiled in a study of T cells in Graves' hyperthyroidism and ophthalmopathy. Study-level points and caveats: Blood samples included most of the expanded thyroid clonotypes exceeding 0.001.

PBMCs were sourced from approximately 9 ml fresh peripheral blood. Authors of the study amplified TCR beta CDR3 regions from RNA transcripts. HTBI primers were the set used in a first-round RT-PCR of the TCR CDR3. TCRdb used MiXCR to reprocess the multiplex PCR reads, holding one entry per CDR3 protein. The repertoire holds 300,000 to 500,000 distinct CDR3 sequences, with more than 12% as singletons. The J segment lost 7 bases and the V segment lost 4 bases, leaving 6 bases of the junction unmatched. The CDR3 consists of 15 residues. Germline V gene lookup returns CDR1 SGHVS and CDR2 FNYEAQ. This clonotype was recorded a few times. Its matching antigen is unknown.

The material sequenced was blood. V gene TRBV7-6 combines with J gene TRBJ1-6; 8 nucleotides match TRBD1. The source is a man aged 45-65 years with Graves' ophthalmopathy. For the CDR3, the DNA is TGTGCCAGCAGCTCGACAGGGGCTGGCAATTCACCCCTCCACTTT. Protein product: CASSSTGAGNSPLHF.